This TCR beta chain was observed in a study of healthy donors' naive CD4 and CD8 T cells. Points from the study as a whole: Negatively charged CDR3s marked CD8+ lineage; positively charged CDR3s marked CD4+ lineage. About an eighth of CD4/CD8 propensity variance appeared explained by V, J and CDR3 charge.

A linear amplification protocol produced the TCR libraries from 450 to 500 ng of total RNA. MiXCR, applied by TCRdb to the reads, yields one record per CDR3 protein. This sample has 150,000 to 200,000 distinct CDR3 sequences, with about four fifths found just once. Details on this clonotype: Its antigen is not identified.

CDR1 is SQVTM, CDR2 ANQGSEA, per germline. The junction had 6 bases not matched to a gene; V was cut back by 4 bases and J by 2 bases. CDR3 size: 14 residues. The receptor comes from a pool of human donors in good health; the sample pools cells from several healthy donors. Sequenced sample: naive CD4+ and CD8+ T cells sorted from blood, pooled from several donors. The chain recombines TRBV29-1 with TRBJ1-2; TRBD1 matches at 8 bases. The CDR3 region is CSVGPDRENYGYTF. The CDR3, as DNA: TGCAGCGTTGGTCCGGACAGGGAGAACTATGGCTACACCTTC.